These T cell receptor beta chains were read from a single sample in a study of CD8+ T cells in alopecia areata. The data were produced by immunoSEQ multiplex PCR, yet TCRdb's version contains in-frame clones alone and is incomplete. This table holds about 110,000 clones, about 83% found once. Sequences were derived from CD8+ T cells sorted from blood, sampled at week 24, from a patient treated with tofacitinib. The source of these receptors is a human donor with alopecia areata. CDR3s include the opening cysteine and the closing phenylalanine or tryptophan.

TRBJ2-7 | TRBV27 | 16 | CASSLSADPSSYEQYF
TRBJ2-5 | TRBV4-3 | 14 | CASSLGGGGETQYF
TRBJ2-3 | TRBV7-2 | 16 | CASSPRGAGSTDTQYF
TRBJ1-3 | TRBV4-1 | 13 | CASSDPAEHTIYF
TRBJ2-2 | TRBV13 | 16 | CASSLDLRQNTGELFF
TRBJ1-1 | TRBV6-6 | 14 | CASSYLQGTTEAFF
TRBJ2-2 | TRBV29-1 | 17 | CSATGLAGGRHTGELFF
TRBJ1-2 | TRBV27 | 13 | CASSHGDRGSYTF
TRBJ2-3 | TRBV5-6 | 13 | CASSLGADDTQYF
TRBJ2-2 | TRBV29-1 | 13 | CSAEKSGTGELFF
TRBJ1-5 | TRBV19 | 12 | CASGRGGQPQHF
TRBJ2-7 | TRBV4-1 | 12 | CAHREAAYEQYF
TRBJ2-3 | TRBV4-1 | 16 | CASSAGERGEADTQYF
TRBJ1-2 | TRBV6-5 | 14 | CASSYRNTNYGYTF
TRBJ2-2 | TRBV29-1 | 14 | CSVEDPNKAGELFF
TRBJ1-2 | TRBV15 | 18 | CATSRDRSGTVGNYGYTF
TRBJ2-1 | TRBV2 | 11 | CASSEESGQFF
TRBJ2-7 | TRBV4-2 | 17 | CASSQGPSGGSPYEQYF
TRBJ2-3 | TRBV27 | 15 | CASSLSGASPDTQYF
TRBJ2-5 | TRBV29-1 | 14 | CSVEDYRTEETQYF
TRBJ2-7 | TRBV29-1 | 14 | CSVEGQRSRGEQYF
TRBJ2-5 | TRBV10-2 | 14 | CASSTSGYQETQYF
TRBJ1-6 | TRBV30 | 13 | CAWAGTGNSPLHF
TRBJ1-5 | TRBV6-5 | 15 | CASSMQRNSNQPQHF
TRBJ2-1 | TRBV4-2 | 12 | CASSPGGNEQFF
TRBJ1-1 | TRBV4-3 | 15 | CASSQDRGRRTEAFF
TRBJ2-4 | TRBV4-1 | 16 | CASSQFPAGGTDIQYF
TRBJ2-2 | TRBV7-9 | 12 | CASSPYTGELFF
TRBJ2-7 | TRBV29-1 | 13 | CSVAGQDPNEQYF
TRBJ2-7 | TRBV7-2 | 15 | CASRPRTGGGYEQYF
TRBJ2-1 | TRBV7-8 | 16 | CASSPLAGGFYNEQFF
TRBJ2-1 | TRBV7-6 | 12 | CASSPGGWNQFF
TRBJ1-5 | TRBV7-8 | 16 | CASSLVVGAGNQPQHF
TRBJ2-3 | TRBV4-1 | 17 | CASSQAGGGGSTDTQYF
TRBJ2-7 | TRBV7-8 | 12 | CASSLYSDRQYF
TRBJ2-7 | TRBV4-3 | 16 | CASSQAAAGLAYEQYF
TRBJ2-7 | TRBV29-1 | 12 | CSVRDTSYEQYF
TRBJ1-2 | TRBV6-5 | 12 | CASRTGDYGYTF
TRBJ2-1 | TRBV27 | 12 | CASSFNGGSQFF
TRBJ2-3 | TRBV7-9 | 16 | CASSYGTVKGFGTQYF
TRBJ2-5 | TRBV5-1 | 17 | CASSLSEGGLTQETQYF
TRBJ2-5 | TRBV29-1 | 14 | CSVEDPRDQETQYF
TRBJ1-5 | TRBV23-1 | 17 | CASSQSEGDWGNQPQHF
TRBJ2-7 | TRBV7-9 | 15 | CASSSRTNMGVEQYF
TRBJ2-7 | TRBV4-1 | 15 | CASSRGGLPPYEQYF